This T cell receptor beta chain appears in the sequencing data of a study of cytomegalovirus exposure and HLA in healthy donors listed by TCRdb under 2017. Regarding the study in general: An earlier analysis of a few hundred of the donors reported approximately 280 Gb of sequence data and approximately 120 million unique TCR beta sequences obtained from 150 million to 200 million T cells. Approximately 300 gigabases of sequencing data and around 80 million unique TCR sequences made up an early release that covered roughly 670 HLA-typed donors. Among the roughly 390 genotyped donors, around 81% belonged to the genetic ancestry cluster associated with self-reported Caucasian donors. The study aimed to test whether cataloging public T cell receptors could reveal signatures of past pathogen exposure. The T cell repertoires of several hundred subjects were profiled by immunosequencing and related to cytomegalovirus serostatus. Along with the approximately 670-subject first cohort, a separate validation cohort of over a hundred different subjects was used. To predict cytomegalovirus infection status, the study combined high-throughput TCR immunosequencing, statistical association of individual TCRs with disease status, and machine learning. A later analysis re-examined previously published TCR beta repertoires from 500 to 700 donors and added high-resolution HLA genotyping to investigate patterns of TCR occurrence. Rather than using new phenotypic data, the later analysis identified candidate immune exposures from TCR beta sequences and from how often those sequences occurred across donors. An earlier analysis of nearly 600 of the donors applied high-throughput TCR beta sequencing to assess whether each TCR beta V gene segment acted as functional or pseudogenic. Donor age, sex, ethnicity and CMV serostatus were compiled together with the repertoire data. A later genetic analysis used genome-wide SNP genotypes for about three fifths of the 666 donors, treating that subset as a discovery cohort. Every discovery cohort repertoire had been produced on one sequencing platform. Class I and class II HLA loci were covered by the typing at four-digit resolution. The number of donors typed differed by locus, with roughly 629-640 for A, B, C, DRB1 and DQB1, roughly 520 for DQA1, about 610 for DPA1, and some 440 for DPB1. Because of strong linkage in the cohort, roughly five DR-DQ haplotypes were treated as single units for association and clustering. Among about 390 genotyped donors of the cohort, an average of roughly 240,000 unique TCR beta nucleotide sequences were sequenced per donor, roughly 20% of them non-productive. Broader findings and caveats from the paper: According to a later analysis, TCR association rates differed among HLA loci, with DRB1 alleles showing the most associated TCRs and HLA-C alleles showing the fewest. A further reported finding was that TCR beta sequences accurately predicted the HLA-A and HLA-B alleles for most subjects in the first cohort. In both the original and validation cohorts, the classifier was reported to diagnose cytomegalovirus status with high specificity and sensitivity. Some 15 rarely observed V segments, including chromosome 9 orphons, were excluded from the earlier analysis of approximately 600 of the donors because counts were too low. A later analysis found that most CMV-associated TCR beta chains appeared HLA-restricted, with HLA associations seemingly driven largely by CMV exposure. HLA typing was unavailable for some donors at each locus, so association tests used only the typed subset. Linkage disequilibrium might explain the correlated functional status among segregating V segments, but an unknown experimental factor could not be ruled out. When HLA alleles, especially DR and DQ, strongly co-occurred, attributing TCR associations to individual alleles was difficult. This cohort had only TCR beta chains sequenced, and the lack of alpha or paired-chain data limited which features could be detected. CMV serostatus was the only immune exposure information available for the cohort. In a later analysis, HLA-associated TCR beta chains were found to be more clonally expanded and to have lower generation probabilities than equally common non-associated chains. In a later analysis, 16,951 TCR beta sequences were associated with specific HLA alleles at a false discovery rate of 0.05. A later analysis reported that several top co-occurrence clusters appeared linked to parvovirus B19, influenza, CMV and Epstein-Barr virus. Across donors, most TCR sequences were observed very rarely, whereas some public TCRs were present in many individuals. V-gene and J-gene trimming of TCR beta chains was associated with a missense DCLRE1C variant in a later genetic analysis, and the association was replicated in an independent cohort. The presence/absence analyses assumed that sequencing depth was roughly uniform across donors, and that assumption may not be true. Broadly in line with IMGT annotations, most TCR beta V segments showed up in productive rearrangements about 90% or about 30% of the time in an earlier analysis of roughly 590 of the donors. A few of the identified cytomegalovirus-associated TCR beta chains were confirmed in vitro to be specific for cytomegalovirus antigens. Because the 87-base-pair reads could not distinguish some IMGT-functional V segments, including TRBV6-2 and TRBV6-3, those segments were excluded. In the study, around 160 TCR beta chains were listed as associated with cytomegalovirus. A group of highly shared sequence variants was considered likely to be a technical artifact of the sequencing pipeline. In a later genetic analysis, fewer N-insertions in productive TCRs were reported among donors in an Asian-associated ancestry cluster than the approximately 710-donor mean. According to the authors, the approach could potentially be generalized to other disease states and immunological phenotypes.

As to this clone: This clone's antigen is unknown. No clone much larger than this one lies a single base away; base qualities are absent.

Library generation was performed with the immunoSEQ multiplex PCR assay. For the multiplex PCR, a mixture combining 60 forward primers for TCR Vbeta segments and 13 reverse primers for TCR Jbeta segments was used. A multiplex PCR assay on genomic DNA amplified the CDR3 region of rearranged TCR beta genes. On the Illumina HiSeq System, the amplified TCR beta libraries were sequenced as 87-base-pair reads. The original methods were these. Across the 670 or so repertoires, a later analysis counted roughly 84 million unique TCR beta chains, approximately 10 million of which were shared by at least two donors. A nearest-neighbor algorithm error-corrected the raw reads and collapsed the reads into unique sequences, merging closely related sequences to remove PCR and sequencing errors. To assign V, D and J gene segments, CDR3 sequences were aligned to IMGT reference sequences. Each retained sequence needed at least a six-nucleotide match to both a V gene segment and a J gene segment. A rearrangement was called productive if the CDR3 had no stop codons and remained in frame with V and J, and every other rearrangement was called non-productive. CDR3 was defined by IMGT convention, running from the second conserved V-encoded cysteine to the conserved J-encoded phenylalanine. In an earlier analysis of more than 550 of the donors, sequences lacking an unambiguous match to a single V gene segment were excluded. An earlier analysis of several hundred of the donors called V segments functional above 56.7% productive rearrangements and segregating when the between-donor standard deviation exceeded 5%. A statistical classification framework was built to diagnose cytomegalovirus status from the catalog of TCR beta chain sequences. V and J gene assignment, in a later analysis, came from comparing TCR nucleotide sequences with IMGT/GENE-DB human TR gene sequences. In a later analysis, CDR3 sequences and most-parsimonious VDJ recombination scenarios were assigned using the TCRdist pipeline. In a later analysis, each TCR beta chain was defined by its CDR3 amino acid sequence together with its V-gene family, and reads without a unique V-gene family were excluded. A later analysis removed 550 to 700 highly shared, low-generation-probability nucleotide sequences to deal with suspected cross-contamination and a sequencing artifact. In a later analysis, a clonal expansion index for each public chain was calculated from normalized within-repertoire ranks of inferred template counts. A later analysis computed generation probabilities with a VDJ recombination model fitted to out-of-frame rearrangements, and checked the results against IGoR. In a later analysis, TCR-TCR, TCR-HLA and TCR-CMV co-occurrence was scored with hypergeometric tests, and a repertoire-size bias correction was applied to TCR pairs. False discovery rates were estimated in a later analysis by permuting HLA or CMV assignments 20 times. A later analysis grouped co-occurring TCRs with DBSCAN, adding TCRdist sequence similarity when clustering within HLA-allele-positive subsets. Co-occurrence clustering excluded repertoires with fewer than 30,000 or more than 120,000 public chains, plus five with anomalous nucleotide sharing. Entries here come from immuneACCESS through TCRdb and include only in-frame sequences with V and J called. Some clones fail to appear in such tables; in the studies checked, an unresolved V gene covers under half of the shortfall, and the cause of the remainder is unknown. That table is the source of V, J and clone size, and D and trimming were worked out from the DNA. In all, the sample holds about 120,000 clones, and 81% of those were seen once. Roughly 2.4% of the sample belongs to the ten largest clones.

The cohort was made up of under 800 healthy bone marrow donors. At the time of sampling, every cohort member was nominally healthy, though immune exposures that went unrecorded were likely present. The donor tested CMV seronegative, placing the donor among the roughly 350 seronegative members of the cohort. A peripheral blood sample was collected from each donor, and TCR beta sequencing was performed on peripheral blood mononuclear cells. The Qiagen DNeasy Blood Extraction Kit was used to extract genomic DNA from the blood cell samples. Trimming at the junction amounts to 2 bases on V and 7 bases on J, and the germline ends lie 8 bases apart. CDR1 and CDR2 are drawn from the germline V gene: MNHEY, SVGAGI. The CDR3, from cysteine to phenylalanine, totals 12 residues. Only CDR3 DNA is held: 36 bases, read in frame from base 1.

The sequenced material came from PBMCs. In this chain, TRBV6-5 is recombined with TRBJ1-1; the D gene is possibly TRBD1, with 5 bases matching. The TCR sequence derives from a woman aged 40 to 50 in good health and CMV-seronegative. The DNA sequence is given as TGTGCCAGCAGTTACGGCCAGGGTGAAGCTTTCTTT. This codes for CASSYGQGEAFF.